These 17 T cell receptor beta chains came from one sample sequenced in a study of T cell clonality in common variable immunodeficiency. Produced via immunoSEQ multiplex PCR; TCRdb's table is partial and in-frame only. This sample carries over 30,000 clones, none of them present only once. Sequencing input: peripheral blood mononuclear cells. The receptors were sampled from a person between 18 and 75 years old in good health.

This clone was counted at least ten times. The observed sequence ends 3 residues before the CDR3 terminus, with the missing tail filled in from the germline J gene. Other DNA sequences from this sample encode an identical CDR3 as well. This chain connects TRBV4-1 to TRBJ2-7; D is possibly TRBD2 (5 bases). V lost 0 bases and J lost 3, with 9 bases in between. The CDR3 runs to 14 residues. Germline CDR1 reads MGHRA; CDR2 reads YSYEKL. The part of the CDR3 DNA that was read is TGCGCCAGCAGCCAAGATTCGGGGTTCTACGAG. It specifies CASSQDSGFYE. The full-length CDR3 reads as CASSQDSGFYEQYF.

This clone was seen ten or more times. From the germline J gene comes the end of the CDR3, since the read stops 3 residues before it. The rearrangement joins TRBV5-1 to TRBJ1-5; 8 bases are shared with TRBD1. This CDR3 is 14 amino acids long. Trimming took 2 bases from V and 6 from J; bases not matched to a gene: 4. Germline assignment: CDR1 SGHRS and CDR2 YFSETQ. CDR3 loop: CASSFGQGAQPQHF. The sequenced part of the CDR3 DNA is TGCGCCAGCAGCTTCGGGCAGGGGGCTCAGCCC.

This clone has at least ten counts. The observed sequence ends 3 residues before the CDR3 terminus, with the missing tail filled in from the germline J gene. V and J are TRBV20-1 and TRBJ1-1; D may be TRBD1 (6 bases). The CDR3 extends over 14 amino acids. CDR1 and CDR2 from the germline V gene are DFQATT and SNEGSKA (reference sequence). Trimming cost V 4 bases and J 1 base, with 13 bases left between them. The CDR3 loop is CSAKLPDRNTEAFF. The CDR3 DNA, read in part, is TGCAGTGCTAAGCTTCCGGACAGGAACACTGAA.

This clone was counted many times. Read sequence stops 3 residues before the CDR3 end, and the germline J gene provides the missing end. The chain is built from TRBV6-1 and TRBJ2-1, with TRBD2 matching 9 bases. Germline lookup yields CDR1 MNHNS and CDR2 SASEGT. The V and J ends lost 4 bases and 7 bases, in that order; junction bases with no gene match: 8. There are 15 residues in the CDR3. The covered CDR3 bases are TGTGCCAGCAGTGTAGTAGCGGGGGATAGTAATGAG. It translates to CASSVVAGDSNE. The whole CDR3 protein reads CASSVVAGDSNEQFF.

Only a few counts were recorded for this clone. The read comes to an end 3 residues before the CDR3 does, leaving the germline J gene to fill in the end. The chain joins TRBV19 to TRBJ2-2, with TRBD1 matching 9 bases. This CDR3 is built from 13 residues. CDR1 and CDR2 (germline): LNHDA, SQIVND (reference sequence). Partial CDR3 DNA: TGTGCCAGTAGAGGACAGGGGATTTCACCG. This sequence encodes CASRGQGISP. The entire CDR3 sequence reads CASRGQGISPLFF.

This clone was counted many times. The read ends 3 residues shy of where the CDR3 ends; the end is completed using the germline J gene. The chain has TRBV29-1 and TRBJ1-2, with a weak D call TRBD1 (6 bases). The germline V and J ends were trimmed by 7 bases and 5 bases, with 14 bases remaining between them. From germline, CDR1 is SQVTM and CDR2 ANQGSEA. CDR3 length equals 12 residues. This CDR3 reads CSESGVAYGYTF. CDR3 DNA, as far as it was read: TGCAGCGAATCAGGGGTGGCGTATGGC.

This clone has a count of ten or more. The read ends 3 residues before the CDR3 terminus; that terminus is restored from the germline J gene. This chain connects TRBV7-2 to TRBJ2-5, with D possibly being TRBD1 (6 bases). The CDR3 spans 13 residues. The V gene lost 9 bases and the J gene lost 5 bases, with 16 bases spanning the gap. The germline CDR1 and CDR2 sequences are SGHTA and FQGNSA. The sequenced CDR3 bases are TGTGCCAGTAAGAAGGGGGTGGGGGAGACC. Translated: CASKKGVGET. The full CDR3 protein reads CASKKGVGETQYF.

This clone was found many times. The DNA ends 3 residues before the CDR3 does, and the rest of the CDR3 is filled in from the germline J gene. This rearrangement joins TRBV19 to TRBJ1-5; 10 positions agree with TRBD1. Germline V gene sequence: CDR1 LNHDA, CDR2 SQIVND (reference sequence). This CDR3 contains 20 residues. Trimming removed 5 bases from V and 2 bases from J; junction bases left unmatched: 18. The sequenced part of the CDR3 DNA is TGTGCCAGTAGTGGGCGATCGACAGGGGGCCTAGGACTTGGCAATCAGCCC. This codes for CASSGRSTGGLGLGNQP. The complete CDR3 protein is CASSGRSTGGLGLGNQPQHF.

Only a few counts were recorded for this clone. The sequenced fragment ends 3 residues before the CDR3 boundary, so the rest is inferred from the germline J gene. The V gene is TRBV19, the J gene TRBJ1-1; maybe TRBD1 (5 bases). This CDR3 spans 15 amino acids. Germline CDR1 is LNHDA and CDR2 is SQIVND (reference sequence). The CDR3 bases that were read are TGTGCCACACTGGGGTGGGGACTAGCGGGGCTACGA. Translating it yields CATLGWGLAGLR. The whole CDR3 is CATLGWGLAGLRAFF. Drawing the rest from reference TRBV19 and TRBJ1-1, the complete variable domain is DGGITQSPKYLFRKEGQNVTLSCEQNLNHDAMYWYRQDPGQGLRLIYYSQIVNDFQKGDIAEGYSVSREKKESFPLTVTSAQKNPTAFYLCATLGWGLAGLRAFFGQGTRLTVV.

This clone was recorded many times. The read ends 3 residues before the CDR3 terminus; that terminus is restored from the germline J gene. The chain carries TRBV2 and TRBJ1-2; D possibly corresponds to TRBD1 (6 bases). The germline CDR1 and CDR2 sequences are SNHLY and FYNNEI. V was trimmed by 6 bases and J by 4 bases, leaving 18 bases between them. The CDR3 spans 15 residues. The CDR3 spells CASREKSTGLYGYTF. CDR3 DNA, as far as it was read: TGTGCCAGCAGAGAAAAATCGACAGGCCTCTATGGC.

This clone was picked up a small number of times. One end of the junction does not line up with germline, which may come from a read error. The DNA ends 3 residues before the CDR3 does, and the rest of the CDR3 is filled in from the germline J gene. V usage is TRBV30 and J usage is TRBJ1-2; TRBD1 is a possible D gene (5 bases). Germline values: CDR1 GTSNPN, CDR2 SVGIG (reference sequence). The CDR3 has 11 amino acids. The sequenced part of the CDR3 DNA is TGTTCCTGTGAGAGGGGATACGAC. Translated, it gives CSCERGYD. The full CDR3 is CSCERGYDYTF.

This clone was seen many times. The missing CDR3 end, 3 residues past where the read stops, is filled in from the germline J gene. The chain links TRBV2 to TRBJ2-7, with 11 positions matching TRBD2. CDR1 and CDR2 from the germline V gene are SNHLY and FYNNEI. The CDR3 spans 15 residues. V lost 7 bases, J lost 2 bases, and 7 bases stayed unmatched. CDR3 DNA (partial): TGTGCCAGCATCCGGGATAGCGGGAGGGCCTACGAG. It translates to CASIRDSGRAYE. The whole CDR3 sequence is CASIRDSGRAYEQYF.

In this sample, this clone turned up many times. The read stops 3 residues short of the end of the CDR3; the missing end is completed from the germline J gene. The chain is built from TRBV5-1 and TRBJ2-7; 10 nucleotides match TRBD1. Germline CDR1 SGHRS, CDR2 YFSETQ. Trimming cost V 4 bases and J 4 bases; bases outside gene matches: 5. The CDR3 contains 14 residues. The sequenced part of the CDR3 DNA is TGCGCCAGCAGCCCGACAGGGGGCGCTTACGAG. It yields the protein CASSPTGGAYE. Given in full, the CDR3 is CASSPTGGAYEQYF.

As for this clone: The read ends 3 residues before the CDR3 terminus; that terminus is restored from the germline J gene. The J gene is TRBJ1-5, the V gene TRBV7-2; no clear D gene. V dropped 6 bases and J dropped 1 base, with 10 bases sitting between them. The CDR3 is 14 residues long. Germline V gives CDR1 SGHTA, CDR2 FQGNSA. The CDR3 reads CASRGSGSNQPQHF. The sequenced CDR3 bases are TGTGCCAGCAGAGGTTCGGGGAGCAATCAGCCC.

This clone showed up many times. The CDR3 is cut off 3 residues early in the read; its end comes from the germline J gene. The rearrangement links TRBV20-1 to TRBJ2-3; 7 bases map to TRBD2. Per the germline V gene, CDR1 is DFQATT and CDR2 is SNEGSKA (reference sequence). Losses at the gene ends were 4 bases for V and 2 bases for J; bases not matched to a gene: 9. The CDR3 sequence is 15 residues long. The CDR3 DNA, read in part, is TGCAGTGCTAACCGACTAGCAGCAATCACAGATACG. It is translated as CSANRLAAITDT. The complete CDR3 protein is CSANRLAAITDTQYF.

This clone has a count of ten or more. The read ends 3 residues before the CDR3 terminus; that terminus is restored from the germline J gene. The chain carries TRBV2 and TRBJ1-1; D unresolved. V gave up 5 bases and J gave up 2 bases, with 9 bases separating them. The CDR3 has 13 residues. Germline-derived CDR1 and CDR2 are SNHLY and FYNNEI. The covered CDR3 bases are TGTGCCAGCAGTCTGGTGACTAACACTGAA. Protein product: CASSLVTNTE. The entire CDR3 protein is CASSLVTNTEAFF.

With regard to this clone: The read stops 3 residues short of the end of the CDR3; the missing end is completed from the germline J gene. The V call is TRBV19, the J call TRBJ1-4; D not resolved. Per the germline V gene, CDR1 is LNHDA and CDR2 is SQIVND (reference sequence). Trimming shortened V by 2 bases and J by 8 bases, and 9 bases separated the two germline ends. This CDR3 comprises 13 residues. The CDR3 here is CASSIKRGEKLFF. CDR3 DNA (partial): TGTGCCAGTAGTATAAAACGGGGAGAAAAA. The whole variable domain, filled in from reference TRBV19 and TRBJ1-4, reads DGGITQSPKYLFRKEGQNVTLSCEQNLNHDAMYWYRQDPGQGLRLIYYSQIVNDFQKGDIAEGYSVSREKKESFPLTVTSAQKNPTAFYLCASSIKRGEKLFFGSGTQLSVL.